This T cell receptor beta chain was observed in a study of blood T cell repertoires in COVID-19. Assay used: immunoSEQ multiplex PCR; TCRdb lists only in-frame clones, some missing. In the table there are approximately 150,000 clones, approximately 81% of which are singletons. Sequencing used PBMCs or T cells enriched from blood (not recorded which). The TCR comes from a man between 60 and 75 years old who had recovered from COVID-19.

The CDR3 here is CASSWDNRVLYEQYF. The CDR3 DNA is TGCGCCAGCAGCTGGGACAACCGGGTTCTCTACGAGCAGTACTTC. The V gene is TRBV5-1, the J gene TRBJ2-7, with D maybe TRBD1 (6 bases). V lost 3 bases, J lost 3 bases, and 16 bases lay in between. From germline, CDR1 is SGHRS and CDR2 YFSETQ. The CDR3 contains 15 residues. Based on the CDR3 plus reference TRBV5-1 and TRBJ2-7, the full variable domain is KAGVTQTPRYLIKTRGQQVTLSCSPISGHRSVSWYQQTPGQGLQFLFEYFSETQRNKGNFPGRFSGRQFSNSRSEMNVSTLELGDSALYLCASSWDNRVLYEQYFGPGTRLTVT.